The subject of this entry is one T cell receptor (beta chain). Antigen: not known. In the PCR, 60 Vbeta and 13 Jbeta primers were used. Only in-frame clones appear in the TCRdb table, and some are missing; sequencing was by immunoSEQ multiplex PCR. Of around 190,000 clones listed, more than 65% are singletons. The data are from a study of cytomegalovirus exposure and HLA in healthy donors. Study-level information: In an earlier analysis, 95 million to 130 million unique TCR beta sequences were found from approximately 190 million T cells.

General study points: In an earlier analysis, productive rearrangement rates for most beta V segments clustered near 87% or 30%. Investigators reported approximately 150 TCR beta chains as tied to cytomegalovirus. An analysis that was carried out later associated 15,000 to 20,000 TCR beta sequences with HLA alleles at 0.05 false discovery rate.

The germline V gene encodes CDR1 SGHVS and CDR2 FNYEAQ. Deletions cut 2 bases from V and 0 bases from J, with 9 bases between. This CDR3 contains 15 residues. The TCR sequence derives from a girl aged 2-10 years in good health and CMV-seropositive. Sequencing input: PBMCs. This rearrangement joins TRBV7-6 to TRBJ2-3, with a tentative D call TRBD2 (5 bases). The CDR3 DNA follows: TGTGCCAGCAGCTTACTTAGGACTAGCACAGATACGCAGTATTTT. This sequence encodes CASSLLRTSTDTQYF.